The sequence of this T cell receptor (beta chain) was determined in a study of graft-versus-host responses after intestinal transplantation. Study-wide context: Isolated intestinal, liver-intestinal, or multivisceral transplants were what recipients had. Recipients uniformly received anti-thymocyte globulin induction, followed by tacrolimus and steroids for approximately 3 years.

On this clone itself: Its antigen is as yet unknown.

Clones were sequenced by immunoSEQ multiplex PCR, and TCRdb holds only the in-frame ones, with some missing. Of 140,000 or so clones in the sample, about nine tenths were seen once. Broader study findings: GvH clones turned up in recipient marrow; some had shown up first in ileum or blood. Peak circulating GvH clone levels were associated with early post-transplant HvG declines.

Germline V gene data show CDR1 as MNHNS and CDR2 as SASEGT. V shed 4 bases and J shed 4 bases, with 11 bases lying between them. The CDR3 length is 14 residues. The chain uses TRBV6-1 and TRBJ1-3; D is unresolved. The TCR originated in a human donor who received an intestinal transplant. Sequences were derived from unstimulated CD4+ T cells sorted from spleen or lymph node cells, sampled before intestinal transplant. The CDR3 sequence: CASSATDEGNTIYF. The CDR3 DNA reads as TGTGCCAGCAGTGCTACAGATGAAGGAAACACCATATATTTT.